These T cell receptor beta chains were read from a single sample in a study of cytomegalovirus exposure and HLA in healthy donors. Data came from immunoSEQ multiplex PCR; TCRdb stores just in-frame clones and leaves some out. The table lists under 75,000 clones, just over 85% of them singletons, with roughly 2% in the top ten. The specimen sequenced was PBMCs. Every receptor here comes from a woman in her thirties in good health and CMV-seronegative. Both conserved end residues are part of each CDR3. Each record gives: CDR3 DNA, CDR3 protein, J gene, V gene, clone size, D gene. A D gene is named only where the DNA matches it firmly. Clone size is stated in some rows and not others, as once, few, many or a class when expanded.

CDR3nt: TGTGCCAGCAGCTTAGATGGCCGGGACAGGCAGGTCCACATTCAGTACTTC
CDR3aa: CASSLDGRDRQVHIQYF
j_gene: TRBJ2-4
v_gene: TRBV7-3
abundance: -
d_gene: TRBD1

CDR3nt: TGTGCCACCTTAATGGATGGGACAGGGGGCACCAATCAGCCCCAGCATTTT
CDR3aa: CATLMDGTGGTNQPQHF
j_gene: TRBJ1-5
v_gene: TRBV10-3
abundance: -
d_gene: TRBD1

CDR3nt: TGTGCCAGCAGCTTACGCCCGTACGGGGGAAATACTGAAGCTTTCTTT
CDR3aa: CASSLRPYGGNTEAFF
j_gene: TRBJ1-1
v_gene: TRBV7-9
abundance: -
d_gene: -

CDR3nt: TGTGCCAGCAGCTTACTTGACAGTTACGAGCAGTACTTC
CDR3aa: CASSLLDSYEQYF
j_gene: TRBJ2-7
v_gene: TRBV7-9
abundance: -
d_gene: -

CDR3nt: TGCAGCGTAGCGATGGGAGTTAGGGAGACCCAGTACTTC
CDR3aa: CSVAMGVRETQYF
j_gene: TRBJ2-5
v_gene: TRBV29-1
abundance: -
d_gene: -

CDR3nt: TGTGCCAGCAGTGATTTACTTAGTGGCACTGAAGCTTTCTTT
CDR3aa: CASSDLLSGTEAFF
j_gene: TRBJ1-1
v_gene: TRBV11-2
abundance: -
d_gene: -

CDR3nt: TGTGCCAGCAGCTCTCTCGGGGAGACCCAGTACTTC
CDR3aa: CASSSLGETQYF
j_gene: TRBJ2-5
v_gene: TRBV27
abundance: -
d_gene: -

CDR3nt: TGTGCCAGCAGCTTAGGAGGGACGAACACTGAAGCTTTCTTT
CDR3aa: CASSLGGTNTEAFF
j_gene: TRBJ1-1
v_gene: TRBV5-4
abundance: -
d_gene: -

CDR3nt: TGCAGCGTTGAATTGCTAGCGGGGGGGCACAATGAGCAGTTCTTC
CDR3aa: CSVELLAGGHNEQFF
j_gene: TRBJ2-1
v_gene: TRBV29-1
abundance: -
d_gene: TRBD2

CDR3nt: TGTGCCAGCAGTTCTAGATGGACAGCCAACACTGAAGCTTTCTTT
CDR3aa: CASSSRWTANTEAFF
j_gene: TRBJ1-1
v_gene: TRBV27
abundance: -
d_gene: -

CDR3nt: TGTGCCAGCAGCTTGGTCCCGTCGGGGATCTATGGCTACACCTTC
CDR3aa: CASSLVPSGIYGYTF
j_gene: TRBJ1-2
v_gene: TRBV5-6
abundance: once
d_gene: -

CDR3nt: TGTGCCAGCAGCCAAGGACAGGGGGACTACGAGCAGTACTTC
CDR3aa: CASSQGQGDYEQYF
j_gene: TRBJ2-7
v_gene: TRBV14
abundance: -
d_gene: TRBD1

CDR3nt: TGTGCCAGCAGCAGGGGACTAGCGGACACAGATACGCAGTATTTT
CDR3aa: CASSRGLADTDTQYF
j_gene: TRBJ2-3
v_gene: TRBV11-3
abundance: -
d_gene: TRBD2

CDR3nt: TGTGCCAGCAGTGCGACGACTAGCGGGTATTACGAGCAGTACTTC
CDR3aa: CASSATTSGYYEQYF
j_gene: TRBJ2-7
v_gene: TRBV6-5
abundance: few
d_gene: TRBD2

CDR3nt: TGTGCCAGTAGTATTATAGGACAGGACTATGGCTACACCTTC
CDR3aa: CASSIIGQDYGYTF
j_gene: TRBJ1-2
v_gene: TRBV19
abundance: -
d_gene: TRBD1

CDR3nt: TGTGCCATCAGTGAGGGGGACAGGGGTTCCTACGAGCAGTACTTC
CDR3aa: CAISEGDRGSYEQYF
j_gene: TRBJ2-7
v_gene: TRBV10-3
abundance: once
d_gene: TRBD1